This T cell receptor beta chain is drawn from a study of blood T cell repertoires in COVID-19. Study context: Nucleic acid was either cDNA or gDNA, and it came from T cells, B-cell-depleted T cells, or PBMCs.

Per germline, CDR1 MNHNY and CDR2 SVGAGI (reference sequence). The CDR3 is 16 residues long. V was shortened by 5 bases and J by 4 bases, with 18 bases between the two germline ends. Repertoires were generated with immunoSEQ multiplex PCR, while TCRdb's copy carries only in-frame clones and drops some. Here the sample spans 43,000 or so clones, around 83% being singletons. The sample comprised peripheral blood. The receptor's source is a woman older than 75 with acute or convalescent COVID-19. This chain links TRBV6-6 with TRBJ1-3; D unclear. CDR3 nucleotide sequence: TGTGCCAGCAGTAACCTGGCTTGGGGAGCGGGAAACACCATATATTTT. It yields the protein CASSNLAWGAGNTIYF.